Listed here is a single T cell receptor beta chain. Participants in the exposed group had met a COVID-19 case in the 2 weeks before joining the study. The data were taken from a study of blood T cell repertoires in COVID-19. Background on the study: PBMCs, B-cell-depleted T cells, or T cells were the source of the cDNA or gDNA that made up the material.

The CDR3 is 14 amino acids. V was trimmed by 1 base and J by 5 bases, leaving 11 bases between them. CDR1 SGHTA and CDR2 FQGNSA come from the germline V gene. Some clones are missing from TCRdb's copy, which holds only in-frame ones; the method was immunoSEQ multiplex PCR. Among roughly 64,000 clones listed, more than 55% were seen once. The chain has TRBV7-2 and TRBJ2-5; D is possibly TRBD2 (6 bases). This clonotype originated in a woman aged 55-75 years who had been exposed to COVID-19. Sequencing input: PBMCs or T cells enriched from blood (not recorded which). The CDR3 loop reads CASSLVGGMETQYF. The DNA of the CDR3 is TGTGCCAGCAGCTTAGTGGGCGGGATGGAGACCCAGTACTTC.